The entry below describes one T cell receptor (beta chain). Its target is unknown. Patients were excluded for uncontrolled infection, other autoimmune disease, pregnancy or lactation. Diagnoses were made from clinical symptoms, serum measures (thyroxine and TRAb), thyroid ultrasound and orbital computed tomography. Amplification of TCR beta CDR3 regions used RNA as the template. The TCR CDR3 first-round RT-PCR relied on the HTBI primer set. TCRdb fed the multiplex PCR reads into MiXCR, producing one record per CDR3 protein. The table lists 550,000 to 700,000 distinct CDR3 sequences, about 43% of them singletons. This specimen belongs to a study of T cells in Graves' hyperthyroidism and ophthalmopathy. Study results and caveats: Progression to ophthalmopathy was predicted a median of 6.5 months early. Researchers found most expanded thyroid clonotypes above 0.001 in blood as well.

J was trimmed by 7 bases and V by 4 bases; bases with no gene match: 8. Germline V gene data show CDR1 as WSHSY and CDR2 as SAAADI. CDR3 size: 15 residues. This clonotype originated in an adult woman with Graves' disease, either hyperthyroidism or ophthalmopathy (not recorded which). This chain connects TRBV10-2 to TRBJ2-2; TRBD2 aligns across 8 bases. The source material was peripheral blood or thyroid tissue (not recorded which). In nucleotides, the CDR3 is TGCGCCAGCAGTGGAGCGGGAGTTTATAGCGGGGAGCTGTTTTTT. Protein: CASSGAGVYSGELFF.